Listed below are T cell receptor beta chains from one sample, sequenced in a study of chemoradiotherapy in HPV16-positive cancers. Here immunoSEQ multiplex PCR was the method, and the copy in TCRdb shows in-frame clones only, minus some. The profile covers 14,000 or so clones, with approximately 72% appearing a single time and roughly 10% taken by the ten largest. The specimen was obtained from a patient who underwent chemoradiotherapy. These receptors were taken from a human donor with HPV-associated anogenital cancer. Each CDR3 is given without its conserved first and last residue.

v_gene: TRBV6-6; j_gene: TRBJ1-6; CDR3aa: ASSYGGSSYNSPLH
v_gene: TRBV5-1; j_gene: TRBJ2-2; CDR3aa: ASSLGVLSNTGELF
v_gene: TRBV4-1; j_gene: .; CDR3aa: ASSPLRTGISYEQY
v_gene: TRBV5-4; j_gene: TRBJ2-1; CDR3aa: ASTPGQGGNEQF
v_gene: TRBV18; j_gene: TRBJ2-7; CDR3aa: ASSPPVAGYEQY
v_gene: TRBV9; j_gene: TRBJ1-2; CDR3aa: ASSVGGYGYT
v_gene: TRBV11-2; j_gene: TRBJ2-2; CDR3aa: ASSLDRSGRAGGGELF
v_gene: TRBV6-1; j_gene: TRBJ2-1; CDR3aa: ASSEDESGSYNEQF
v_gene: TRBV7-2; j_gene: TRBJ2-3; CDR3aa: ASSLVGGRAPDTQY
v_gene: TRBV6-6; j_gene: TRBJ2-5; CDR3aa: ASSYGSGVGTQY
v_gene: TRBV29-1; j_gene: TRBJ2-5; CDR3aa: SVEKGTVKETQY
v_gene: TRBV5-1; j_gene: TRBJ2-3; CDR3aa: ASSLEASTSTDTQY
v_gene: TRBV5-6; j_gene: TRBJ1-2; CDR3aa: ASRKQGAWPGYT
v_gene: TRBV6-5; j_gene: TRBJ1-2; CDR3aa: ASRSTGSHGYT
v_gene: TRBV5-1; j_gene: TRBJ2-5; CDR3aa: ASSLGNSRQETQY
v_gene: TRBV6-4; j_gene: TRBJ2-5; CDR3aa: ASSYAERETQY
v_gene: TRBV18; j_gene: TRBJ2-7; CDR3aa: ASSPAFDRGVYEQY
v_gene: TRBV27; j_gene: TRBJ2-4; CDR3aa: ASSRPGQNIQY
v_gene: TRBV18; j_gene: TRBJ2-3; CDR3aa: ASSPPTVTDTQY
v_gene: TRBV7-8; j_gene: TRBJ1-2; CDR3aa: ASSVAANYGYT
v_gene: TRBV6-4; j_gene: TRBJ2-1; CDR3aa: ASSRLADGGDEQF
v_gene: TRBV15; j_gene: TRBJ1-1; CDR3aa: ATSRARGGDTEAF
v_gene: TRBV19; j_gene: TRBJ2-7; CDR3aa: ASSPALREQY
v_gene: TRBV2; j_gene: TRBJ1-1; CDR3aa: ASSSLILRDSTMNTEAF
v_gene: TRBV5-1; j_gene: TRBJ1-3; CDR3aa: ASSLRVGTSGNTIY
v_gene: TRBV5-1; j_gene: TRBJ1-2; CDR3aa: ASSLNRGSNYGYT
v_gene: TRBV19; j_gene: TRBJ2-3; CDR3aa: ASSMGGSTDTQY
v_gene: TRBV5-5; j_gene: TRBJ2-3; CDR3aa: ASSLSQLTDTQY
v_gene: TRBV13; j_gene: TRBJ2-3; CDR3aa: ASSPEVGSGTDTQY